The text below deals with one T cell receptor beta chain. These data belong to a study of blood T cell repertoires in COVID-19. The CDR3 totals 13 residues. Between the trimmed V and J ends, which lost 3 bases and 6 bases, there was a span of 10 bases. Here immunoSEQ multiplex PCR was the method, and the copy in TCRdb shows in-frame clones only, minus some. The profile covers some 140,000 clones, with around 86% appearing a single time and 2% to 2.5% taken by the ten largest. The rearrangement joins TRBV12-3 or TRBV12-4 to TRBJ2-3; D is undetermined. The specimen sequenced was peripheral blood. The TCR comes from a man between 50 and 59 years old with active COVID-19. The DNA for the CDR3 is TGTGCCAGCAGTTTTCCCCCTCGGGATACGCAGTATTTT. It is translated as CASSFPPRDTQYF.